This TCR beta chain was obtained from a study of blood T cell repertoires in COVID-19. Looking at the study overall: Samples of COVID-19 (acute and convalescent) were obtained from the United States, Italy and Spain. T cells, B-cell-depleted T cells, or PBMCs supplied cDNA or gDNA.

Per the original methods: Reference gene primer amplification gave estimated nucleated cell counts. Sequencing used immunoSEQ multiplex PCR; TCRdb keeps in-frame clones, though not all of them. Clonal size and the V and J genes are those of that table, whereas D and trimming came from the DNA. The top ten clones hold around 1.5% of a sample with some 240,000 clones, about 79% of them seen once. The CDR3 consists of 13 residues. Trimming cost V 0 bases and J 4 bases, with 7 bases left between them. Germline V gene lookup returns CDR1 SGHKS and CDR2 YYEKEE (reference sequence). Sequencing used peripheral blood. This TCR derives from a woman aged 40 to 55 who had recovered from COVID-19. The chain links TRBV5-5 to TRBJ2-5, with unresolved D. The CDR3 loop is CASSLGRLETQYF. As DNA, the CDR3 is TGTGCCAGCAGCTTGGGTCGGTTAGAGACCCAGTACTTC.